The sequence of this TCR beta chain was determined in a study of blood T cell repertoires in COVID-19. The overall study: PBMCs, B-cell-depleted T cells, or T cells were the source of the cDNA or gDNA that made up the material.

J was trimmed by 8 bases and V by 4 bases; bases with no gene match: 7. This CDR3 region has 13 residues. Germline V CDR1 and CDR2: SQVTM, ANQGSEA. Under the authors' procedure: For nucleated cells, counts were estimated from reference gene primer amplification. Sequencing was performed with immunoSEQ multiplex PCR; in TCRdb, only in-frame clones are kept and a portion is missing. The V and J calls and clone size are taken from that table; D and trimming were inferred from the DNA. This sample has more than 250,000 clones, with roughly 90% found just once. Cohort 3 recovered donors had two negative PCRs, clearance, or symptom resolution.

This clonotype was sampled from a woman aged 30 to 39 who had recovered from COVID-19. This chain links TRBV29-1 with TRBJ2-1; 8 bases align to TRBD2. Sequenced: PBMCs or T cells enriched from blood (not recorded which). The CDR3 DNA is TGCAGCGTTGGAGGCAGCGGGAGTTATGAGCAGTTCTTC. Translating gives CSVGGSGSYEQFF.